This T cell receptor beta chain was sequenced in a study of T cell responses to AZD1222 COVID-19 vaccine. General study results and limits: Nearly half of spike-specific TCRs reportedly target unmutated variant regions. Only a handful of AZD1222 recipients were seropositive at baseline.

Here immunoSEQ multiplex PCR was the method, and the copy in TCRdb shows in-frame clones only, minus some. The repertoire holds roughly 120,000 clones, about 86% seen once, with approximately 12% in the top ten. The CDR3 is 13 amino acids. Germline V gene data show CDR1 as KGHDR and CDR2 as SFDVKD. Trimming cost V 4 bases and J 8 bases, with 12 bases left between them. Details on this clone: Antigen: not known.

The specimen was peripheral blood, collected on day 0 of AZD1222 vaccination. This chain connects TRBV24-1 to TRBJ2-3; a weak D match, TRBD2 (5 bases). The sequence derives from an adult in good health. CDR3 nucleotides: TGTGCCACCAGTGACACGACCCGGGGTACGCAGTATTTT. Translated: CATSDTTRGTQYF.